This T cell receptor beta chain was recorded in a study of T cell repertoires in cytomegalovirus infection. This clonotype was counted only a few times. Its specificity is unknown. Notes on the study in general: Cumulative public TCR beta family frequency identified carriers of CMV plus the relevant HLA. Ex vivo responses were dominated by HLA-C-restricted CMV-specific TCR beta clonotypes.

TCRdb independently ran MiXCR on the reads; one entry per CDR3 protein. The data contain over 150,000 distinct CDR3 sequences, approximately 17% of them singletons. The CDR3 sequence is 15 residues long. In germline, CDR1 is DFQATT, CDR2 SNEGSKA (reference sequence). Between the trimmed V and J ends, which lost 0 bases and 3 bases, there was a span of 12 bases. The sequence derives from a human donor in good health (CMV status not recorded). Some clones in this sample may be carry-over from other donors' samples. The sample was CD8+ T cells from PBMCs. The V and J genes are TRBV20-1 and TRBJ1-5, with unresolved D. As DNA, the CDR3 is TGCAGTGCTAGAGATAGGAAAGGGTTCAATCAGCCCCAGCATTTT. Encoded protein: CSARDRKGFNQPQHF.